This T cell receptor beta chain was retrieved from a study of T cell changes during pregnancy in multiple sclerosis. This CDR3 is 16 amino acids long. CDR1 SGHRS and CDR2 YFSETQ come from the germline V gene. The V segment lost 0 bases and the J segment 4 bases; nucleotides outside the gene matches: 6. Profiled with immunoSEQ multiplex PCR; TCRdb holds only in-frame clones, not every one. The table lists 60,000 to 95,000 clones, 75% to 95% of them singletons. The receptor was isolated from a female donor with multiple sclerosis, enrolled in a pregnancy study. This sample comprised CD4+ T cells from peripheral blood mononuclear cells, obtained before pregnancy. This chain uses TRBV5-1 with TRBJ2-7; 11 positions agree with TRBD2. The chain's CDR3 is CASSLALSGGGYEQYF. CDR3 nucleotides: TGCGCCAGCAGCTTGGCCCTTAGCGGGGGGGGATACGAGCAGTACTTC.